This T cell receptor beta chain appears in the sequencing data of a study of PD-1 blockade in classical Hodgkin lymphoma. CDR1 and CDR2 (germline): SQVTM, ANQGSEA. The V gene lost 5 bases and the J gene lost 8 bases, with 9 bases spanning the gap. The CDR3 is 11 amino acids. Each patient's relapse followed autologous stem cell transplantation, and brentuximab vedotin exposure varied. Clones were read by immunoSEQ multiplex PCR, and TCRdb kept only the in-frame ones, dropping some. The table lists around 41,000 clones, around 72% of them singletons, with about 3% in the top ten. The specimen comprised peripheral blood mononuclear cells (PBMCs), sampled before the second cycle of nivolumab. The V call is TRBV29-1, the J call TRBJ1-4; perhaps TRBD1 as D (6 bases). The clonotype originates from a human donor with classical Hodgkin lymphoma. The CDR3 reads CSVKGGEKLFF. The CDR3 bases are TGCAGCGTTAAAGGGGGAGAAAAACTGTTTTTT.